This is a list of T cell receptor beta chains from one sample in a study of OX40 agonist ivuxolimab in advanced cancers. Here immunoSEQ multiplex PCR was the method, and the copy in TCRdb shows in-frame clones only, minus some. The repertoire holds some 76,000 clones, with around four fifths as singletons. This specimen consisted of CD4+ or CD8+ T cells sorted from blood, obtained in a trial of the OX40 agonist ivuxolimab. The receptors stem from an adult with an advanced solid tumor such as melanoma, head and neck, liver or kidney cancer. Both conserved end residues are part of each CDR3. Fields, in order: clone size, V gene, D gene, J gene, CDR3 protein, CDR3 DNA. A D gene is named only where the DNA matches it firmly. Expanded clones are given a class, and other clones once, few, many or no size at all.

-,TRBV6-1,TRBD2,TRBJ2-1,CASTLAANEQFF,TGTGCCAGCACCCTAGCGGCGAATGAGCAGTTCTTC
once,TRBV7-2,-,TRBJ2-1,CASSLAGPRVDEQFF,TGTGCCAGCAGCTTAGCCGGGCCCCGTGTGGATGAGCAGTTCTTC
-,TRBV27,-,TRBJ2-3,CASSFRTGITDTQYF,TGTGCCAGCAGTTTCCGAACTGGAATCACAGATACGCAGTATTTT
-,TRBV7-3,TRBD2,TRBJ2-3,CASSTLAGGLDTQYF,TGTGCCAGCAGCACACTAGCGGGGGGTCTAGATACGCAGTATTTT
-,TRBV30,-,TRBJ2-7,CAWGLGHSEQYF,TGTGCCTGGGGCCTGGGACATTCGGAGCAGTACTTC
-,TRBV18,-,TRBJ1-3,CASSPAFLTDTIYF,TGTGCCAGCTCACCGGCCTTCCTGACGGACACCATATATTTT
-,TRBV4-2,TRBD2,TRBJ2-3,CASSQELAATDTQYF,TGTGCCAGCAGCCAAGAGCTAGCGGCCACAGATACGCAGTATTTT
-,TRBV13,TRBD1,TRBJ2-2,CASSLYGTGDHNTGELFF,TGTGCCAGCAGCCTATACGGGACAGGGGACCATAACACCGGGGAGCTGTTTTTT
once,TRBV6-4,-,TRBJ1-1,CASRPGPGNTEAFF,TGTGCCAGCAGGCCGGGACCGGGGAACACTGAAGCTTTCTTT
-,TRBV7-2,-,TRBJ1-2,CASSLARTANYGYTF,TGTGCCAGCAGCTTAGCGCGGACGGCTAACTATGGCTACACCTTC
-,TRBV19,-,TRBJ2-5,CASSLQETQYF,TGTGCCAGTAGTTTACAAGAGACCCAGTACTTC
-,TRBV18,-,TRBJ2-3,CASSSGLGNTDTQYF,TGTGCCAGCTCAAGCGGCCTGGGGAACACAGATACGCAGTATTTT
-,TRBV5-1,TRBD2,TRBJ2-1,CASSTTTSGGASEQFF,TGCGCCAGCAGCACGACAACTAGCGGGGGGGCGTCTGAGCAGTTCTTC
-,TRBV7-9,TRBD1,TRBJ1-1,CASSLAQGEKAFF,TGTGCCAGCAGCTTAGCGCAGGGGGAGAAGGCTTTCTTT
once,TRBV28,-,TRBJ1-2,CASRNPGTDGYTF,TGTGCCAGCAGAAACCCTGGGACGGATGGCTACACCTTC
-,TRBV14,-,TRBJ2-2,CASSPTPRVVGTGELFF,TGTGCCAGCAGCCCGACCCCTAGGGTTGTGGGCACCGGGGAGCTGTTTTTT
-,TRBV30,-,TRBJ1-1,CAWKVGRPAFF,TGTGCCTGGAAGGTGGGCCGACCAGCTTTCTTT
-,TRBV9,-,TRBJ2-5,CASSKGPGGQETQYF,TGTGCCAGCTCCAAGGGCCCCGGGGGACAAGAGACCCAGTACTTC
-,TRBV4-2,TRBD2,TRBJ2-5,CASSQGTSGQETQYF,TGTGCCAGCAGCCAAGGGACTAGCGGGCAAGAGACCCAGTACTTC
few,TRBV7-3,-,TRBJ1-1,CASSLNRNTEAFF,TGTGCCAGCAGCTTAAACAGAAACACTGAAGCTTTCTTT
-,TRBV7-2,-,TRBJ1-2,CASSLITGMDYGYTF,TGTGCCAGCAGCTTAATTACAGGGATGGACTATGGCTACACCTTC
-,TRBV2,-,TRBJ2-1,CASKVGTPYNEQFF,TGTGCCAGCAAAGTGGGGACACCTTACAATGAGCAGTTCTTC
-,TRBV5-1,-,TRBJ2-5,CASSLMTATAEETQYF,TGCGCCAGCAGTTTGATGACGGCTACCGCCGAAGAGACCCAGTACTTC
once,TRBV5-6,TRBD1,TRBJ1-2,CASSLVDREDYGYTF,TGTGCCAGCAGCTTGGTGGACAGGGAGGACTATGGCTACACCTTC
-,TRBV27,-,TRBJ2-3,CASSFDSHTDTQYF,TGTGCCAGCAGTTTCGACAGCCACACAGATACGCAGTATTTT
-,TRBV6-1,-,TRBJ2-2,CATIRGTFTGELFF,TGTGCCACCATAAGGGGGACTTTCACCGGGGAGCTGTTTTTT
once,TRBV14,-,TRBJ2-2,CASSYTRYTGELFF,TGTGCCAGCAGCTATACACGGTACACCGGGGAGCTGTTTTTT
-,TRBV7-7,-,TRBJ2-3,CASSPQAGTSTDTQYF,TGTGCCAGCAGCCCCCAAGCGGGTACCAGCACAGATACGCAGTATTTT
-,TRBV19,TRBD1,TRBJ1-1,CASSTTGDTEAFF,TGTGCCAGTAGTACCACAGGGGACACTGAAGCTTTCTTT
-,TRBV28,TRBD2,TRBJ2-1,CATRDYAFGEQFF,TGTGCCACCCGGGACTACGCCTTTGGTGAGCAGTTCTTC
-,TRBV28,-,TRBJ2-2,CASSFNTGELFF,TGTGCCAGCAGTTTTAACACCGGGGAGCTGTTTTTT
-,TRBV7-6,-,TRBJ2-3,CASSLAGEITDTQYF,TGTGCCAGCAGCTTAGCAGGAGAGATCACAGATACGCAGTATTTT
-,TRBV5-1,-,TRBJ2-2,CASSYTGRPTGELFF,TGCGCCAGCAGCTACACAGGAAGGCCCACCGGGGAGCTGTTTTTT
-,TRBV11-1,-,TRBJ1-1,CASTLAVDTEAFF,TGTGCCAGCACCCTAGCCGTGGACACTGAAGCTTTCTTT
-,TRBV11-3,TRBD1,TRBJ2-1,CASSSYFTGQGYNEQFF,TGTGCCAGCAGCTCCTATTTCACGGGACAGGGATACAATGAGCAGTTCTTC
-,TRBV20-1,-,TRBJ2-7,CSAWALYEQYF,TGCAGTGCTTGGGCCCTCTACGAGCAGTACTTC
-,TRBV19,-,TRBJ2-3,CASSISSLRDTQYF,TGTGCCAGTAGTATAAGTTCACTTAGGGATACGCAGTATTTT
once,TRBV10-3,-,TRBJ2-7,CAIAGSSGYEQYF,TGTGCCATCGCCGGTAGTAGCGGCTACGAGCAGTACTTC
-,TRBV15,-,TRBJ1-2,CATSRRGLRVNGYTF,TGTGCCACCAGCAGGAGGGGACTCCGCGTGAACGGCTACACCTTC
few,TRBV4-3,-,TRBJ1-2,CASSPDTNSVRGYTF,TGCGCCAGCAGCCCAGACACCAATTCAGTGAGAGGCTACACCTTC
-,TRBV5-4,TRBD2,TRBJ2-2,CASSPGLAGFTGELFF,TGTGCCAGCAGCCCCGGACTAGCGGGGTTCACCGGGGAGCTGTTTTTT
-,TRBV7-9,TRBD2,TRBJ2-1,CASSLRGQREGQGEQFF,TGTGCCAGCAGCTTACGGGGGCAGCGGGAGGGCCAGGGAGAGCAGTTCTTC
-,TRBV7-9,TRBD2,TRBJ2-3,CASSLALAGTDTQYF,TGTGCCAGCAGCTTAGCCCTAGCGGGCACAGATACGCAGTATTTT
once,TRBV29-1,-,TRBJ2-1,CSVGGRASYNEQFF,TGCAGCGTTGGGGGCAGGGCTTCCTACAATGAGCAGTTCTTC
-,TRBV5-4,TRBD2,TRBJ2-1,CASSLTSGNQDEQFF,TGTGCCAGCAGCCTGACTAGCGGGAACCAAGATGAGCAGTTCTTC
-,TRBV4-1,-,TRBJ1-1,CASSQEAGPNTEAFF,TGCGCCAGCAGCCAAGAGGCAGGGCCGAACACTGAAGCTTTCTTT
few,TRBV7-9,TRBD1,TRBJ1-4,CASSLLTGPNEKLFF,TGTGCCAGCAGCTTACTGACAGGGCCAAATGAAAAACTGTTTTTT
many,TRBV6-1,TRBD1,TRBJ1-2,CASSPTGQGSYTF,TGTGCCAGCAGTCCGACGGGACAGGGAAGCTACACCTTC
-,TRBV30,-,TRBJ2-4,CAWSASNAGVLRF,TGTGCCTGGAGTGCTTCTAACGCAGGGGTTTTGCGCTTC